The T cell receptor beta chain described here comes from a study of OX40 agonist ivuxolimab in advanced cancers. Overall study: An anti-OX40 (CD134) antibody with agonistic activity, ivuxolimab, was administered to patients. Intravenous ivuxolimab at 0.01 to 10 mg/kg was given to patients every 2 weeks. Hepatocellular carcinoma, melanoma, renal cell or head and neck cancer was diagnosed in the dose-escalation patients. Study results and limitations: Partial responders dosed at 0.1-3.0 mg/kg displayed clonal expansion ranking among the lowest.

This CDR3 has 15 amino acids. Per germline, CDR1 MNHNS and CDR2 SASEGT. V dropped 6 bases and J dropped 3 bases, with 15 bases sitting between them. The table came from immunoSEQ multiplex PCR; TCRdb's copy has only in-frame clones and leaves some out. The sample lists about 6,700 clones; over 90% were seen once. As to this clone: Its antigen remains unidentified.

This sequence was found in an adult with an advanced solid tumor such as melanoma, head and neck, liver or kidney cancer. This chain links TRBV6-1 with TRBJ1-5, with no clear D. The sample consisted of CD4+ or CD8+ T cells sorted from blood, taken in a trial of the OX40 agonist ivuxolimab. This CDR3 is CASRSYRNLNQPQHF. DNA of the CDR3: TGTGCCAGCAGAAGTTATCGGAACCTCAATCAGCCCCAGCATTTT.